This is a list of T cell receptor beta chains from one sample in a study. TCRdb reprocessed the RT-PCR reads via MiXCR and lists one record per CDR3 protein. The repertoire consists of about 700,000 distinct CDR3 sequences, with 14% occurring once and the leading ten covering 3.6%. Sequencing was carried out using memory CD4+ T cells from blood. Source of these receptors: a female donor in good health, serving as a healthy control. The CDR3 runs from the conserved cysteine through the conserved F or W. Each record gives: J gene, D gene, CDR3 length, V gene, clone size, CDR3 DNA, CDR3 protein. The D gene is left open where the match is weak. Clone size is not always given. Where it is, it says once, few, many or a class for expanded clones.

j_call: TRBJ2-1
d_call: TRBD2
cdr3_length: 15
v_call: TRBV7-2
clone_size: few
cdr3_nt: TGTGCCAGCAGCTATAGCGGGAGTGTAGGCAATGAGCAGTTCTTC
cdr3_aa: CASSYSGSVGNEQFF

j_call: TRBJ1-1
d_call: .
cdr3_length: 15
v_call: TRBV3-1
clone_size: many
cdr3_nt: TGTGCCAGCAGCCAAGCAGGGGTGCTGAACACTGAAGCTTTCTTT
cdr3_aa: CASSQAGVLNTEAFF

j_call: TRBJ2-1
d_call: .
cdr3_length: 17
v_call: TRBV6-5
clone_size: many
cdr3_nt: TGTGCCAGCAGTGCCCAGGTGGGTCACACAGGCCGCAATGAGCAGTTCTTC
cdr3_aa: CASSAQVGHTGRNEQFF

j_call: TRBJ1-2
d_call: .
cdr3_length: 16
v_call: TRBV6-5
clone_size: many
cdr3_nt: TGTGCCAGCAGCACTGGGCCAGGAGTGACTAACTATGGCTACACCTTC
cdr3_aa: CASSTGPGVTNYGYTF

j_call: TRBJ1-2
d_call: .
cdr3_length: 12
v_call: TRBV30
clone_size: few
cdr3_nt: TGTGCCTGGAGTCCGGGGGGCCGACGCTACACCTTC
cdr3_aa: CAWSPGGRRYTF

j_call: TRBJ2-1
d_call: .
cdr3_length: 17
v_call: TRBV20-1
clone_size: few
cdr3_nt: TGCAGTGCTCCGGCCCAACTACGCCCCGAAACATACAATGAGCAGTTCTTC
cdr3_aa: CSAPAQLRPETYNEQFF

j_call: TRBJ2-7
d_call: TRBD2
cdr3_length: 16
v_call: TRBV18
clone_size: .
cdr3_nt: TGTGCCAGCTCACTTTTTTCGCCGGGAGGCAACTACGAGCAGTACTTC
cdr3_aa: CASSLFSPGGNYEQYF

j_call: TRBJ2-2
d_call: TRBD1
cdr3_length: 14
v_call: TRBV20-1
clone_size: .
cdr3_nt: TGCAGTGCTAGAGGTCGACAGGGTGTCGGGGAGCTGTTTTTT
cdr3_aa: CSARGRQGVGELFF

j_call: TRBJ2-7
d_call: .
cdr3_length: 12
v_call: TRBV10-3
clone_size: many
cdr3_nt: TGTGCCATCAGTGAAAGGGTCCACGAGCAGTACTTC
cdr3_aa: CAISERVHEQYF

j_call: TRBJ1-4
d_call: .
cdr3_length: 14
v_call: TRBV13
clone_size: few
cdr3_nt: TGTGCCAGCAGACCAGGACCTATAGGGGAAAAACTGTTTTTT
cdr3_aa: CASRPGPIGEKLFF

j_call: TRBJ2-2
d_call: .
cdr3_length: 15
v_call: TRBV28
clone_size: few
cdr3_nt: TGTGCCAGCAGCCGCACGGGGCCCAACACCGGGGAGCTGTTTTTT
cdr3_aa: CASSRTGPNTGELFF

j_call: TRBJ1-1
d_call: .
cdr3_length: 15
v_call: TRBV20-1
clone_size: .
cdr3_nt: TGCAGTGCTAGAGTCCCGGGGATCCCGAACACTGAAGCTTTCTTT
cdr3_aa: CSARVPGIPNTEAFF

j_call: TRBJ1-5
d_call: .
cdr3_length: 14
v_call: TRBV12-3/TRBV12-4
clone_size: .
cdr3_nt: TGTGCCAGCGGGGAACAAAGGAGTAATCAGCCCCAGCATTTT
cdr3_aa: CASGEQRSNQPQHF

j_call: TRBJ2-1
d_call: .
cdr3_length: 14
v_call: TRBV7-9
clone_size: few
cdr3_nt: TGTGCCAGCAGCGATCCGGGACGCCGACATGAGCAGTTCTTC
cdr3_aa: CASSDPGRRHEQFF

j_call: TRBJ2-3
d_call: TRBD2
cdr3_length: 16
v_call: TRBV7-3
clone_size: many
cdr3_nt: TGTGCCAGCAGCCCCGGGGGAGCGGGAGGGTTGAGTACGCAGTATTTT
cdr3_aa: CASSPGGAGGLSTQYF

j_call: TRBJ2-1
d_call: TRBD2
cdr3_length: 16
v_call: TRBV5-1
clone_size: .
cdr3_nt: TGCGCCAGCAGCTTGGGGGGTACTAGCGGGATGTATGAGCAGTTCTTC
cdr3_aa: CASSLGGTSGMYEQFF

j_call: TRBJ2-7
d_call: TRBD2
cdr3_length: 15
v_call: TRBV27
clone_size: many
cdr3_nt: TGTGCCAGCAGCCGCCCGGGACTAGCGGCCTACGAGCAGTACTTC
cdr3_aa: CASSRPGLAAYEQYF

j_call: TRBJ2-7
d_call: TRBD1
cdr3_length: 15
v_call: TRBV5-1
clone_size: .
cdr3_nt: TGCGCCAGCAGTTTCTCTACAGGGGGCCTCTACGAGCAGTACTTC
cdr3_aa: CASSFSTGGLYEQYF

j_call: TRBJ2-3
d_call: TRBD2
cdr3_length: 15
v_call: TRBV20-1
clone_size: many
cdr3_nt: TGCAGTGCCCTCCGAACTAGCGGGACTGGAGATACGCAGTATTTT
cdr3_aa: CSALRTSGTGDTQYF

j_call: TRBJ1-2
d_call: .
cdr3_length: 12
v_call: TRBV30
clone_size: .
cdr3_nt: TGTGCCTGGAGTACGGGGCCCCGTGGCTACACCTTC
cdr3_aa: CAWSTGPRGYTF

j_call: TRBJ2-1
d_call: .
cdr3_length: 14
v_call: TRBV7-2
clone_size: few
cdr3_nt: TGTGCCAGCAGCCGACAGCCCGTAGGGAATGAGCAGTTCTTC
cdr3_aa: CASSRQPVGNEQFF

j_call: TRBJ1-3
d_call: TRBD1
cdr3_length: 14
v_call: TRBV29-1
clone_size: .
cdr3_nt: TGCAGCGTTGCATTTACAGGGGTAGGAAACACCATATATTTT
cdr3_aa: CSVAFTGVGNTIYF

j_call: TRBJ1-2
d_call: .
cdr3_length: 14
v_call: TRBV15
clone_size: many
cdr3_nt: TGTGCCACCAGCAGAGAACCAGGGAACTATGGCTACACCTTC
cdr3_aa: CATSREPGNYGYTF

j_call: TRBJ2-5
d_call: TRBD1
cdr3_length: 15
v_call: TRBV27
clone_size: many
cdr3_nt: TGTGCCAGCAGTCCGTTACAGGGGGCCGGGGAGACCCAGTACTTC
cdr3_aa: CASSPLQGAGETQYF

j_call: TRBJ2-5
d_call: TRBD1
cdr3_length: 13
v_call: TRBV9
clone_size: .
cdr3_nt: TGTGCCAGCAGCGCCGGACAGGGCGCGACCCAGTACTTC
cdr3_aa: CASSAGQGATQYF

j_call: TRBJ2-1
d_call: .
cdr3_length: 14
v_call: TRBV7-9
clone_size: .
cdr3_nt: TGTGCCAGCAGCCCTCTTGGGGAGTACAATGAGCAGTTCTTC
cdr3_aa: CASSPLGEYNEQFF

j_call: TRBJ1-1
d_call: .
cdr3_length: 12
v_call: TRBV7-9
clone_size: many
cdr3_nt: TGTGCCAGCAGCCCGGGCGAAACTGAAGCTTTCTTT
cdr3_aa: CASSPGETEAFF

j_call: TRBJ2-1
d_call: TRBD1
cdr3_length: 15
v_call: TRBV5-1
clone_size: few
cdr3_nt: TGCGCCAGCAGCGAGGTAGGACAGGTTATTAATGAGCAGTTCTTC
cdr3_aa: CASSEVGQVINEQFF

j_call: TRBJ2-3
d_call: TRBD2
cdr3_length: 19
v_call: TRBV4-1
clone_size: many
cdr3_nt: TGCGCCAGCAGCCAAGGTCCTAGCGGGAGGCAAGATTTCACAGATACGCAGTATTTT
cdr3_aa: CASSQGPSGRQDFTDTQYF

j_call: TRBJ1-6
d_call: .
cdr3_length: 13
v_call: TRBV27
clone_size: few
cdr3_nt: TGTGCCAGCAGTTCACCCTGGAATTCACCCCTCCACTTT
cdr3_aa: CASSSPWNSPLHF

j_call: TRBJ2-2
d_call: .
cdr3_length: 17
v_call: TRBV28
clone_size: .
cdr3_nt: TGTGCCAGCAGTTTTCGGGTGGGGAGTCGGGGCACCGGGGAGCTGTTTTTT
cdr3_aa: CASSFRVGSRGTGELFF

j_call: TRBJ2-7
d_call: .
cdr3_length: 14
v_call: TRBV14
clone_size: many
cdr3_nt: TGTGCCAGCAGCCAAGAACAGGCTGCCTACGAGCAGTACTTC
cdr3_aa: CASSQEQAAYEQYF

j_call: TRBJ2-5
d_call: .
cdr3_length: 13
v_call: TRBV11-2
clone_size: few
cdr3_nt: TGTGCCAGCAGCTCCAAAGTCCAAGAGACCCAGTACTTC
cdr3_aa: CASSSKVQETQYF

j_call: TRBJ2-1
d_call: TRBD2
cdr3_length: 19
v_call: TRBV15
clone_size: many
cdr3_nt: TGTGCCACCAGCAGAGATCCAACTAGCGGGAGTGGCACCTACAATGAGCAGTTCTTC
cdr3_aa: CATSRDPTSGSGTYNEQFF

j_call: TRBJ2-1
d_call: .
cdr3_length: 14
v_call: TRBV15
clone_size: .
cdr3_nt: TGTGCCACCAGCGTAGGCGGCTCCTACAATGAGCAGTTCTTC
cdr3_aa: CATSVGGSYNEQFF

j_call: TRBJ2-5
d_call: .
cdr3_length: 19
v_call: TRBV5-6
clone_size: many
cdr3_nt: TGTGCCAGCAGCTTAAGTGGGCCAGGGCCCATCGGTCGTCGGGAGACCCAGTACTTC
cdr3_aa: CASSLSGPGPIGRRETQYF

j_call: TRBJ1-1
d_call: .
cdr3_length: 11
v_call: TRBV29-1
clone_size: .
cdr3_nt: TGCAGCGTGGTCGGCGTCACTGAAGCTTTCTTT
cdr3_aa: CSVVGVTEAFF

j_call: TRBJ1-2
d_call: .
cdr3_length: 14
v_call: TRBV6-5
clone_size: .
cdr3_nt: TGTGCCAGCAGGGTGACAGGTTTTAACTATGGCTACACCTTC
cdr3_aa: CASRVTGFNYGYTF

j_call: TRBJ2-4
d_call: .
cdr3_length: 14
v_call: TRBV12-3/TRBV12-4
clone_size: many
cdr3_nt: TGTGCCAGCAGTCACGGACAGCTCCAAAACATTCAGTACTTC
cdr3_aa: CASSHGQLQNIQYF

j_call: TRBJ2-3
d_call: .
cdr3_length: 14
v_call: TRBV7-2
clone_size: .
cdr3_nt: TGTGCCAGCAGCTATTCGGGGGGCACAGATACGCAGTATTTT
cdr3_aa: CASSYSGGTDTQYF

j_call: TRBJ1-2
d_call: .
cdr3_length: 14
v_call: TRBV6-5
clone_size: many
cdr3_nt: TGTGCCAGCAGCCCCTCGGGGGCAGCTGGCGGCTACACCTTC
cdr3_aa: CASSPSGAAGGYTF

j_call: TRBJ2-7
d_call: .
cdr3_length: 12
v_call: TRBV20-1
clone_size: few
cdr3_nt: TGCAGTACCAGGACGGTTACCTACGAGCAGTACTTC
cdr3_aa: CSTRTVTYEQYF

j_call: TRBJ2-7
d_call: .
cdr3_length: 13
v_call: TRBV7-7
clone_size: .
cdr3_nt: TGTGCCAGCAGCCCAGGGGAGCACAGAGAGCAGTACTTC
cdr3_aa: CASSPGEHREQYF

j_call: TRBJ1-4
d_call: TRBD1
cdr3_length: 13
v_call: TRBV20-1
clone_size: .
cdr3_nt: TGCAGTGCTGGCGACAGGGGGCATGAAAAACTGTTTTTT
cdr3_aa: CSAGDRGHEKLFF

j_call: TRBJ2-2
d_call: .
cdr3_length: 14
v_call: TRBV5-1
clone_size: many
cdr3_nt: TGCGCCAGCAGCAAGCTCCAGGGGACCGGGGAGCTGTTTTTT
cdr3_aa: CASSKLQGTGELFF

j_call: TRBJ2-5
d_call: .
cdr3_length: 12
v_call: TRBV24-1
clone_size: many
cdr3_nt: TGTGCCACCAGTGAAGTTTCGGGGACCCAGTACTTC
cdr3_aa: CATSEVSGTQYF

j_call: TRBJ1-4
d_call: TRBD1
cdr3_length: 16
v_call: TRBV3-1
clone_size: few
cdr3_nt: TGTGCCAGCAGCCCTGTCGGACAGGGTACTAATGAAAAACTGTTTTTT
cdr3_aa: CASSPVGQGTNEKLFF

j_call: TRBJ2-3
d_call: TRBD2
cdr3_length: 17
v_call: TRBV20-1
clone_size: many
cdr3_nt: TGCAGTGCTAGAGGCCCGGGACTAGCGGGGGACACAGATACGCAGTATTTT
cdr3_aa: CSARGPGLAGDTDTQYF

j_call: TRBJ1-1
d_call: TRBD1
cdr3_length: 16
v_call: TRBV10-3
clone_size: .
cdr3_nt: TGTGCCATCAGCGGGACAGGGGGCGCGCGGGGAACTGAAGCTTTCTTT
cdr3_aa: CAISGTGGARGTEAFF

j_call: TRBJ2-2
d_call: .
cdr3_length: 12
v_call: TRBV9
clone_size: many
cdr3_nt: TGTGCCAGCAGCGTAGCCGACGGGGAGCTGTTTTTT
cdr3_aa: CASSVADGELFF

j_call: TRBJ1-1
d_call: TRBD1
cdr3_length: 17
v_call: TRBV20-1
clone_size: .
cdr3_nt: TGCAGTGCTAGAGCCCGACAGGGGGAAGGAAGGAACACTGAAGCTTTCTTT
cdr3_aa: CSARARQGEGRNTEAFF

j_call: TRBJ1-1
d_call: .
cdr3_length: 13
v_call: TRBV24-1
clone_size: many
cdr3_nt: TGTGCCACCAGTGAGGGAGCAGGGCGAGAAGCTTTCTTT
cdr3_aa: CATSEGAGREAFF

j_call: TRBJ2-1
d_call: TRBD2
cdr3_length: 15
v_call: TRBV7-9
clone_size: .
cdr3_nt: TGTGCCAGCAGCTTCGGGACTAGATGGGTCAATGAGCAGTTCTTC
cdr3_aa: CASSFGTRWVNEQFF

j_call: TRBJ2-3
d_call: TRBD2
cdr3_length: 17
v_call: TRBV20-1
clone_size: .
cdr3_nt: TGCAGTGCTAGAGGGTGGCTAGCGGGAGTTTGGACAGATACGCAGTATTTT
cdr3_aa: CSARGWLAGVWTDTQYF

j_call: TRBJ2-4
d_call: TRBD2
cdr3_length: 17
v_call: TRBV4-3
clone_size: few
cdr3_nt: TGCGCCAGCAGCCAAGCCCGGGACAGCGGGGGGATAAACATTCAGTACTTC
cdr3_aa: CASSQARDSGGINIQYF

j_call: TRBJ2-1
d_call: .
cdr3_length: 15
v_call: TRBV6-6
clone_size: .
cdr3_nt: TGTGCCAGCAAAGGCAGGGAGGCCCTTGGAAATGAGCAGTTCTTC
cdr3_aa: CASKGREALGNEQFF

j_call: TRBJ2-1
d_call: .
cdr3_length: 17
v_call: TRBV18
clone_size: .
cdr3_nt: TGTGCCAGCTCAACCAGCAGCTCGGGGAGCTCCTACAATGAGCAGTTCTTC
cdr3_aa: CASSTSSSGSSYNEQFF